One and the same sample provided the 9 T cell receptor beta chains below, sequenced in a study of control samples from healthy donors and cancer patients. Produced via immunoSEQ multiplex PCR; TCRdb's table is partial and in-frame only. The profile shows 100,000 to 150,000 clones, over 80% of them singletons. The sequencing input was blood. Receptor source: a woman aged 50 to 60 in good health.

This sequence joins TRBV4-1 and TRBJ2-4; D unresolved. Germline CDR1 and CDR2: MGHRA and YSYEKL. The CDR3 totals 12 residues. Between the trimmed V and J ends, which lost 3 bases and 3 bases, there was a span of 3 bases. The CDR3, as DNA: TGCGCCAGCAGCCATGGCAAAAACATTCAGTACTTC. This codes for CASSHGKNIQYF.

This chain joins TRBV29-1 and TRBJ1-1; D remains unclear. CDR1 SQVTM and CDR2 ANQGSEA come from the germline V gene. CDR3 length: 11 residues. With 4 bases removed from V and 0 bases from J, the gap between germline ends came to 3 bases. The chain's CDR3 is CSVGMNTEAFF. CDR3 sequence (DNA): TGCAGCGTTGGGATGAACACTGAAGCTTTCTTT.

The table lists this clone with a count of one. The chain couples TRBV6-2 or TRBV6-3 to TRBJ1-1; D is unresolved. This CDR3 is 12 amino acids long. Looked up from germline, CDR1 is MNHEY and CDR2 is SVGEGT. V gave up 0 bases and J gave up 3 bases, with 2 bases separating them. The CDR3 region is CASSYSYTEAFF. The CDR3 region has the DNA TGTGCCAGCAGTTACTCGTACACTGAAGCTTTCTTT.

The J gene is TRBJ1-2, the V gene TRBV5-1; D is unclear. With 4 bases removed from V and 6 bases from J, the gap between germline ends came to 16 bases. CDR1 SGHRS and CDR2 YFSETQ come from the germline V gene. The CDR3 has 14 amino acids. The chain's CDR3 is CASSPMIGSHGYTF. As DNA, the CDR3 is TGCGCCAGCAGCCCTATGATTGGGAGCCATGGCTACACCTTC.

This chain joins TRBV28 and TRBJ1-1; 7 positions agree with TRBD1. This CDR3 comprises 12 residues. J lost 8 bases, V lost 7 bases, and 7 bases had no gene match. Germline V lookup: CDR1 MDHEN, CDR2 SYDVKM. The chain's CDR3 is CASNPGGGEAFF. In DNA form, the CDR3 reads TGTGCCAGCAACCCAGGGGGTGGGGAAGCTTTCTTT. Using reference TRBV28 and TRBJ1-1 for the parts outside the CDR3, the full variable domain is DVKVTQSSRYLVKRTGEKVFLECVQDMDHENMFWYRQDPGLGLRLIYFSYDVKMKEKGDIPEGYSVSREKKERFSLILESASTNQTSMYLCASNPGGGEAFFGQGTRLTVV.

The chain combines TRBV29-1 with TRBJ1-2; D gene ambiguous. The germline V gene has CDR1 SQVTM and CDR2 ANQGSEA. The CDR3 loop spans 11 amino acids. Trimming removed 4 bases from V and 5 bases from J, with 8 bases in between. The CDR3 sequence is CSVAPGYGYTF. The DNA for the CDR3 is TGCAGCGTTGCTCCCGGGTATGGCTACACCTTC.

The CDR3 protein is CASSSTSGRGGDTQYF. The CDR3 bases are TGTGCCAGCAGTTCGACTAGCGGGAGGGGAGGGGATACGCAGTATTTT. The V gene is TRBV6-5, the J gene TRBJ2-3, with 14 bases matching TRBD2. Germline V gene sequence: CDR1 MNHEY, CDR2 SVGAGI. The CDR3 has 16 residues. Germline trimming cut 4 bases from V and 6 bases from J; bases unmatched to any gene: 6.

V is TRBV7-2 and J is TRBJ2-2; 11 bases match TRBD1. CDR1 is SGHTA and CDR2 is FQGNSA in the germline V gene. The CDR3 spans 15 residues. Unmatched junction bases numbered 4, after V lost 4 bases and J lost 6 bases. For the CDR3, the DNA is TGTGCCAGCAGCTCACGGACAGGGGGCTCCGGGGAGCTGTTTTTT. Amino acid sequence: CASSSRTGGSGELFF.

The chain employs TRBV6-5 and TRBJ1-6; D is unclear. Germline loops: CDR1 MNHEY, CDR2 SVGAGI. V lost 5 bases and J 10 bases, leaving 18 bases between the germline ends. This CDR3 has 15 residues. The CDR3 is CASSPEGFFRSPLHF. Here the CDR3 DNA reads TGTGCCAGCAGTCCCGAGGGATTTTTCCGGTCACCCCTCCACTTT.